Below are 27 T cell receptor beta chains sequenced from a single sample in a study of shared clonotypes between healthy human individuals (dated by TCRdb to 2019 to 2021). Libraries were prepared through the immunoSEQ multiplex PCR assay. TCRdb took this table from immuneACCESS and kept in-frame rearrangements with V and J called. Such tables lack part of the clones; where checked against another copy, unresolved V genes explain under half of the gap, and the rest is unexplained. This sample holds about a million clones; roughly 80% were observed only once. The top ten clonotypes cover approximately 0.9% of the sample. The sequenced sample consisted of memory CD4+ T cells from PBMCs. The cell subset or site label here, explained by the study, means: CD45RA-negative fraction. The receptors were sampled from a man aged 18 to 30 in good health. Some clones in this sample may be carry-over from other donors' samples.

With respect to this clone: A much larger clone differs from this one at a single base, so this may be a read error. This rearrangement joins TRBV6-6 to TRBJ2-6; D is undetermined. This CDR3 has 14 amino acids. CDR1 and CDR2 (germline): MNHNY, SVGAGI (reference sequence). V was cut by 5 bases and J by 1 base, with 6 bases left in between. The DNA for the CDR3 is TGTGCCAGCAGTCCTAGTTCTGGGGCCAACGTCCTGACTTTC. Amino acids: CASSPSSGANVLTF.

The genes are TRBV7-9 and TRBJ1-5; TRBD1 is a possible D gene (5 bases). The CDR3 consists of 14 residues. Germline V CDR1 and CDR2: SEHNR, FQNEAQ (reference sequence). V lost 2 bases to trimming and J lost 5 bases, with 10 bases between them. The CDR3 nucleotides are TGTGCCAGCAGCTTATCCAGGGATGATCAGCCCCAGCATTTT. Its protein is CASSLSRDDQPQHF.

The chain links TRBV28 to TRBJ1-2, with D maybe TRBD1 (5 bases). CDR3 length equals 13 residues. Trimming pared 5 bases from V and 4 bases from J, leaving 11 bases between. Germline assignment: CDR1 MDHEN and CDR2 SYDVKM. In DNA, the CDR3 is TGTGCCAGCAGTGAGACAGTGATCTATGGCTACACCTTC. This codes for CASSETVIYGYTF.

The rearrangement links TRBV28 to TRBJ1-3; D possibly corresponds to TRBD1 (5 bases). The CDR3 has 15 amino acids. In germline, CDR1 is MDHEN, CDR2 SYDVKM. V was trimmed by 8 bases and J by 4 bases, leaving 18 bases between them. CDR3 sequence (DNA): TGTGCCAGCTCTTGGGAGGGGATTGGGGGAAACACCATATATTTT. Translating it yields CASSWEGIGGNTIYF. The complete variable domain, with remaining parts taken from reference TRBV28 and TRBJ1-3, reads DVKVTQSSRYLVKRTGEKVFLECVQDMDHENMFWYRQDPGLGLRLIYFSYDVKMKEKGDIPEGYSVSREKKERFSLILESASTNQTSMYLCASSWEGIGGNTIYFGEGSWLTVV.

This chain connects TRBV7-3 to TRBJ2-3; 7 bases agree with TRBD1. Germline trimming cut 6 bases from V and 0 bases from J; bases unmatched to any gene: 6. The CDR3 spans 15 residues. Germline loops: CDR1 SGHTA, CDR2 FQGTGA. CDR3 residues: CASSPGGSSTDTQYF. CDR3 nucleotides: TGTGCCAGCAGTCCAGGGGGATCTAGCACAGATACGCAGTATTTT. Variable domain in full (rest from reference TRBV7-3 and TRBJ2-3): GAGVSQTPSNKVTEKGKYVELRCDPISGHTALYWYRQSLGQGPEFLIYFQGTGAADDSGLPNDRFFAVRPEGSVSTLKIQRTERGDSAVYLCASSPGGSSTDTQYFGPGTRLTVL.

As for this clone: Other nucleotide sequences from this sample produce the same CDR3. CDR3 in amino acids: CASSFGGSGNTIYF. The DNA of the CDR3 is TGCGCCAGCAGCTTCGGGGGATCTGGAAACACCATATATTTT. The gene calls are TRBV5-1 and TRBJ1-3, with a tentative D call TRBD1 (5 bases). This CDR3 comprises 14 residues. Germline V gives CDR1 SGHRS, CDR2 YFSETQ. Trimming cost V 2 bases and J 1 base, with 7 bases left between them.

This clone was seen once. The chain joins TRBV7-6 to TRBJ2-1; the D is unclear. V was shortened by 1 base and J by 0 bases, with 4 bases between the two germline ends. CDR1 SGHVS and CDR2 FNYEAQ come from the germline V gene. There are 14 residues in the CDR3. The CDR3 DNA sequence: TGTGCCAGCAGCTTAGGCCCCTCCTACAATGAGCAGTTCTTC. Amino acid sequence: CASSLGPSYNEQFF.

The chain carries TRBV4-1 and TRBJ1-1; weak D call: TRBD1 (5 bases). CDR3 size: 18 residues. Germline CDR1 is MGHRA and CDR2 is YSYEKL. V gave up 2 bases and J gave up 1 base, with 20 bases separating them. The DNA of the CDR3 is TGCGCCAGCAGCCAACTAAGGGGATTAGGTCGGACGAACACTGAAGCTTTCTTT. Its translation: CASSQLRGLGRTNTEAFF.

With regard to this clone: Other DNA sequences from this sample encode an identical CDR3 as well. Here the CDR3 reads CASSPKETQYF. Written as DNA, the CDR3 is TGTGCCAGCTCACCGAAAGAGACCCAGTACTTC. V and J are TRBV18 and TRBJ2-5; D ambiguous. The CDR3 is 11 amino acids. V lost 3 bases and J lost 3, with 2 bases in between. From germline, CDR1 is KGHSH and CDR2 LQKENI.

This chain connects TRBV7-2 to TRBJ1-1; TRBD1 is a possible D gene (6 bases). The V gene's germline CDR1 is SGHTA and CDR2 FQGNSA. The CDR3 length is 13 residues. V lost 6 bases and J 11 bases, leaving 19 bases between the germline ends. This chain's CDR3 is CASSEQGAERAFF. CDR3 bases: TGTGCCAGCAGTGAACAGGGCGCTGAAAGGGCTTTCTTT.

The chain links TRBV6-5 to TRBJ1-2; D is perhaps TRBD1 (6 bases). CDR1 is MNHEY, CDR2 SVGAGI, per germline. CDR3 length: 15 amino acids. Trimming stripped 0 bases from V and 4 bases from J, with 12 bases between. CDR3 DNA: TGTGCCAGCAGTTACTCGAGGGGGATAGCCTATGGCTACACCTTC. It codes for CASSYSRGIAYGYTF.

The J gene is TRBJ2-5, the V gene TRBV4-3; D is perhaps TRBD2 (6 bases). CDR3 size: 13 residues. V was shortened by 4 bases and J by 3 bases, with 9 bases between the two germline ends. Germline assignment: CDR1 LGHNA and CDR2 YSLEER. Here the CDR3 reads CASSLREEETQYF. Written as DNA, the CDR3 is TGCGCCAGCAGCCTCAGGGAGGAAGAGACCCAGTACTTC.

The gene calls are TRBV10-1 and TRBJ2-5; 7 positions agree with TRBD2. V lost 0 bases to trimming and J lost 5 bases; unmatched junction nucleotides: 6. The V gene's germline CDR1 is WNHNN and CDR2 SYGVQD (reference sequence). The CDR3 runs 15 residues. DNA for the CDR3: TGCGCCAGCAGTGAGTCCATAGCCGGGGGGGAGACCCAGTACTTC. Amino acids: CASSESIAGGETQYF.

The rearrangement joins TRBV6-6 to TRBJ2-4; perhaps TRBD2 as D (5 bases). The CDR3 contains 12 residues. V gave up 8 bases and J gave up 5 bases, with 10 bases separating them. Germline V lookup: CDR1 MNHNY, CDR2 SVGAGI (reference sequence). The CDR3: CASGRGENIQYF. The CDR3 nucleotides are TGTGCCAGCGGCCGGGGTGAAAACATTCAGTACTTC.

V gene TRBV28 combines with J gene TRBJ2-6; 7 nucleotides agree with TRBD1. The CDR3 is 16 amino acids. V lost 5 bases and J lost 3; bases outside the gene matches: 7. Germline loops: CDR1 MDHEN, CDR2 SYDVKM. Here the CDR3 reads CASSLTGKGGANVLTF. The DNA for the CDR3 is TGTGCCAGCAGTCTGACAGGGAAAGGTGGGGCCAACGTCCTGACTTTC. Looking up the rest from reference TRBV28 and TRBJ2-6 gives the full variable domain: DVKVTQSSRYLVKRTGEKVFLECVQDMDHENMFWYRQDPGLGLRLIYFSYDVKMKEKGDIPEGYSVSREKKERFSLILESASTNQTSMYLCASSLTGKGGANVLTFGAGSRLTVL.

Notes on this clone: One end of the junction is discordant with germline, which a read error may explain. The chain couples TRBV7-2 to TRBJ2-3, with TRBD1 matching over 9 bases. Germline CDR1 reads SGHTA; CDR2 reads FQGNSA. This CDR3 spans 13 amino acids. CDR3: CASSQGTGNTQYF. The CDR3 nucleotides read TGTGCCAGCAGCCAGGGGACAGGGAATACACAGTATTTT.

This rearrangement joins TRBV9 to TRBJ2-2; TRBD2 agrees at 11 bases. The CDR3 covers 15 residues. Germline V gives CDR1 SGDLS, CDR2 YYNGEE. With 6 bases clipped from V and 4 bases from J, the junction kept 5 bases outside the gene matches. The CDR3 nucleotides are TGTGCCAGCACCCTGACTAGCGGGATCACCGGGGAGCTGTTTTTT. Translating gives CASTLTSGITGELFF.

In DNA, the CDR3 is TGTGCCAGCGGAACAGGGATCACGAGCACAGATACGCAGTATTTT. It specifies CASGTGITSTDTQYF. This chain joins TRBV2 and TRBJ2-3; perhaps TRBD1 as D (6 bases). The V gene's germline CDR1 is SNHLY and CDR2 FYNNEI. The CDR3 has 15 amino acids. The V end lost 8 bases, the J end lost 0 bases, and 15 bases lay between the germline ends.

Only one count was recorded for this clone. The same CDR3 can be traced to other DNA sequences in this sample. V is TRBV18 and J is TRBJ2-5, with 7 bases aligning to TRBD1. Per the germline V gene, CDR1 is KGHSH and CDR2 is LQKENI. V shed 4 bases, J shed 5 bases, and the junction held 4 bases outside the gene matches. The CDR3 runs to 13 residues. For the CDR3, the DNA is TGTGCCAGCTCACAGGGGACAGTTGAGACCCAGTACTTC. Residues: CASSQGTVETQYF.

The V and J genes are TRBV6-5 and TRBJ2-7, with D hard to call. This CDR3 region has 13 residues. Germline assignment: CDR1 MNHEY and CDR2 SVGAGI. V was pared by 5 bases and J by 3 bases, with 11 bases between. CDR3 region: CASSPRPSYEQYF. The CDR3 region has the DNA TGTGCCAGCAGTCCCCGACCCAGCTACGAGCAGTACTTC.

V usage is TRBV4-1 and J usage is TRBJ1-1, with a possible D match to TRBD1 (6 bases). V lost 3 bases, J lost 1 base, and 9 bases lay in between. CDR3 length equals 14 residues. Germline values: CDR1 MGHRA, CDR2 YSYEKL. The CDR3 nucleotides read TGCGCCAGCAGCCAGCAGACAGGGAACACTGAAGCTTTCTTT. This codes for CASSQQTGNTEAFF.

The DNA for the CDR3 is TGCGCCAGCAGTCTTGGGACCGAGGGGGCACATGGCTACACCTTC. Amino acid sequence: CASSLGTEGAHGYTF. This sequence joins TRBV5-1 and TRBJ1-2; 7 bases fit TRBD1. Germline CDR1 SGHRS, CDR2 YFSETQ. CDR3 length: 15 residues. The junction had 13 bases not matched to a gene; V was cut back by 5 bases and J by 6 bases.

The rearrangement links TRBV18 to TRBJ2-1; D may be TRBD1 or TRBD2 (5 bases each). The CDR3 has 14 residues. V was shortened by 2 bases and J by 5 bases, with 10 bases between the two germline ends. Germline V gives CDR1 KGHSH, CDR2 LQKENI. The DNA for the CDR3 is TGTGCCAGCTCACCATCCCAGGGACACAATGAGCAGTTCTTC. As protein: CASSPSQGHNEQFF.

In regard to this clone: At one boundary the junction diverges from the germline segment, which might be a read error. This rearrangement joins TRBV5-6 to TRBJ2-7; D remains unclear. The CDR3 covers 13 residues. Per the germline V gene, CDR1 is SGHDT and CDR2 is YYEEEE. CDR3 sequence reads: CASSLVSVREQYF. CDR3 nucleotide sequence: TGTGCCAGCAGCTTGGTTTCGGTTCGCGAGCAGTACTTT.

The CDR3, as DNA: TGTGCCAGCAGTTTCGGACAGATAGCCAAAAACATTCAGTACTTC. It is translated as CASSFGQIAKNIQYF. The chain couples TRBV28 to TRBJ2-4; TRBD1 might be the D (6 bases). Germline loops: CDR1 MDHEN, CDR2 SYDVKM. The CDR3 contains 15 residues. V lost 3 bases, J lost 0 bases, and 9 bases lay in between.

Points on this clone: This may be a read error, as it is one base from a much larger clone. Distinct nucleotide sequences in the sample also encode this CDR3. The chain couples TRBV7-2 to TRBJ2-7, with a weak D call TRBD1 (5 bases). Germline CDR1 SGHTA, CDR2 FQGNSA. The germline V and J ends were trimmed by 3 bases and 2 bases, with 8 bases remaining between them. This CDR3 region has 13 residues. The chain's CDR3 is CASSLGRTYEQYF. DNA for the CDR3: TGTGCCAGCAGCTTGGGGCGGACCTACGAGCAGTACTTC. The full variable domain, completed using reference TRBV7-2 and TRBJ2-7, is GAGVSQSPSNKVTEKGKDVELRCDPISGHTALYWYRQSLGQGLEFLIYFQGNSAPDKSGLPSDRFSAERTGGSVSTLTIQRTQQEDSAVYLCASSLGRTYEQYFGPGTRLTVT.

The rearrangement links TRBV6-5 to TRBJ1-1, with 7 bases matching TRBD1. V shed 7 bases, J shed 1 base, and the junction held 9 bases outside the gene matches. CDR1 and CDR2 (germline): MNHEY, SVGAGI. The CDR3 spans 15 residues. This CDR3 is CASTLTGVPNTEAFF. The CDR3 DNA reads TGTGCCAGCACCTTAACAGGGGTGCCGAACACTGAAGCTTTCTTT.